Listed below are T cell receptor beta chains from one sample, sequenced in a study of blood T cell repertoires in COVID-19. Clones were sequenced by immunoSEQ multiplex PCR, and TCRdb holds only the in-frame ones, with some missing. The table includes 200,000 to 250,000 clones, roughly four fifths detected once. Sequencing was carried out using peripheral blood. These receptors all stem from a woman in her seventies with COVID-19, enrolled during active disease. Both conserved end residues are part of each CDR3. The order of the fields is CDR3 length, J gene, V gene, CDR3 protein.

CDR3 length: 14
J gene: TRBJ1-1
V gene: TRBV5-1
CDR3 protein: CASSLVGGFAEAFF

CDR3 length: 15
J gene: TRBJ2-7
V gene: TRBV11-2
CDR3 protein: CASSLTNPGAGEQYF

CDR3 length: 15
J gene: TRBJ2-6
V gene: TRBV5-1
CDR3 protein: CASSPTASGANVLTF

CDR3 length: 14
J gene: TRBJ2-7
V gene: TRBV7-9
CDR3 protein: CASTPGFPGYEQYF

CDR3 length: 14
J gene: TRBJ1-1
V gene: TRBV12-5
CDR3 protein: CASGLASLNTEAFF

CDR3 length: 14
J gene: TRBJ1-6
V gene: TRBV6-5
CDR3 protein: CASTQGVNNSPLHF

CDR3 length: 14
J gene: TRBJ1-1
V gene: TRBV18
CDR3 protein: CASSPVTGNTEAFF

CDR3 length: 14
J gene: TRBJ1-5
V gene: TRBV10-3
CDR3 protein: CAISARSGNQPQHF

CDR3 length: 13
J gene: TRBJ1-2
V gene: TRBV28
CDR3 protein: CASCIDMNYGYTF

CDR3 length: 15
J gene: TRBJ2-2
V gene: TRBV2
CDR3 protein: CASSEEQGGTGELFF

CDR3 length: 13
J gene: TRBJ1-2
V gene: TRBV6-5
CDR3 protein: CASSYNREYGYTF

CDR3 length: 13
J gene: TRBJ2-1
V gene: TRBV4-2
CDR3 protein: CASSQEQRNEQFF

CDR3 length: 15
J gene: TRBJ1-2
V gene: TRBV6-5
CDR3 protein: CASSYRGQEFYGYTF

CDR3 length: 12
J gene: TRBJ1-1
V gene: TRBV28
CDR3 protein: CASRTANTEAFF

CDR3 length: 14
J gene: TRBJ1-1
V gene: TRBV7-3
CDR3 protein: CASSLGPGNTEAFF

CDR3 length: 16
J gene: TRBJ2-7
V gene: TRBV6-5
CDR3 protein: CASSYSLLVLSYEQYF

CDR3 length: 14
J gene: TRBJ1-1
V gene: TRBV4-3
CDR3 protein: CASKESGGGTEAFF

CDR3 length: 16
J gene: TRBJ1-3
V gene: TRBV4-3
CDR3 protein: CASSQDEGHPGNTIYF

CDR3 length: 13
J gene: TRBJ1-2
V gene: TRBV29-1
CDR3 protein: CSVEDAGYYGYTF

CDR3 length: 14
J gene: TRBJ1-1
V gene: TRBV7-9
CDR3 protein: CASRLTGGDVSAFF

CDR3 length: 16
J gene: TRBJ2-1
V gene: TRBV15
CDR3 protein: CATRRNRGYSDNEQFF

CDR3 length: 13
J gene: TRBJ1-5
V gene: TRBV5-6
CDR3 protein: CASSFGRNQPQHF

CDR3 length: 18
J gene: TRBJ2-1
V gene: TRBV27
CDR3 protein: CASSLVGALSRLYNEQFF

CDR3 length: 16
J gene: TRBJ1-5
V gene: TRBV28
CDR3 protein: CASSAQQGYSNQPQHF

CDR3 length: 15
J gene: TRBJ1-5
V gene: TRBV2
CDR3 protein: CASTVGRVRNQPQHF

CDR3 length: 13
J gene: TRBJ2-1
V gene: TRBV6-5
CDR3 protein: CASLATSYNEQFF

CDR3 length: 15
J gene: TRBJ2-5
V gene: TRBV7-6
CDR3 protein: CASSLASGIGETQYF

CDR3 length: 14
J gene: TRBJ2-6
V gene: TRBV7-6
CDR3 protein: CASTFDRGGNVLTF

CDR3 length: 17
J gene: TRBJ2-1
V gene: TRBV6-2/TRBV6-3
CDR3 protein: CASSFQSSGSSYNEQFF

CDR3 length: 13
J gene: TRBJ1-2
V gene: TRBV3-1/TRBV3-2
CDR3 protein: CASSPFREGDYTF

CDR3 length: 14
J gene: TRBJ1-4
V gene: TRBV3-1/TRBV3-2
CDR3 protein: CASSQKGGSEKLFF

CDR3 length: 14
J gene: TRBJ2-5
V gene: TRBV28
CDR3 protein: CASSLQGARETQYF

CDR3 length: 13
J gene: TRBJ1-1
V gene: TRBV12-3/TRBV12-4
CDR3 protein: CASSQGTGTEAFF

CDR3 length: 15
J gene: TRBJ2-7
V gene: TRBV2
CDR3 protein: CASSSQGASSYEQYF

CDR3 length: 16
J gene: TRBJ2-5
V gene: TRBV5-5
CDR3 protein: CASSPGDIAYQETQYF

CDR3 length: 14
J gene: TRBJ2-1
V gene: TRBV6-5
CDR3 protein: CASRGLGGLNEQFF

CDR3 length: 12
J gene: TRBJ1-6
V gene: TRBV19
CDR3 protein: CASSYRNSPLHF

CDR3 length: 13
J gene: TRBJ2-2
V gene: TRBV24-1
CDR3 protein: CATLDRNTGELFF

CDR3 length: 15
J gene: TRBJ1-6
V gene: TRBV28
CDR3 protein: CASRKSSSYNSPLHF

CDR3 length: 16
J gene: TRBJ1-2
V gene: TRBV7-2
CDR3 protein: CASTSDRGRSTDGYTF

CDR3 length: 15
J gene: TRBJ1-2
V gene: TRBV5-4
CDR3 protein: CASSSTGTAGYGYTF

CDR3 length: 15
J gene: TRBJ1-1
V gene: TRBV5-4
CDR3 protein: CASSMNSGMNTEAFF

CDR3 length: 14
J gene: TRBJ2-7
V gene: TRBV5-6
CDR3 protein: CASSYRGGSYEQYF

CDR3 length: 14
J gene: TRBJ1-6
V gene: TRBV2
CDR3 protein: CASRGTGGYSPLHF

CDR3 length: 15
J gene: TRBJ2-5
V gene: TRBV28
CDR3 protein: CASRGWGQTQETQYF

CDR3 length: 14
J gene: TRBJ2-2
V gene: TRBV19
CDR3 protein: CASTQLAGTGELFF